The sequence of this T cell receptor beta chain was determined in a study of tumor and adjacent non-tumor tissue in lung cancer. For the study at large: Patients were aged roughly 31 to 76, fewer than twelve men and about five women, stage I to III. On average, productive TCRbeta reads reached about 4 million per sample.

Regarding this clonotype: The antigen is not known. At one of its ends the junction is not consistent with the germline gene, which may arise from a read error.

This CDR3 region has 15 residues. Germline lookup yields CDR1 MDHEN and CDR2 SYDVKM. Study observations and caveats: Higher tumor TCR diversity was associated with shorter survival. Compared with tumor, normal lung showed significantly lower TCR diversity.

RNA was extracted from bulk tissue without any cell sorting. TCRbeta libraries were built with three rounds of nested PCR, modified from ARM-PCR. One entry per CDR3 protein, called by TCRdb with MiXCR from the multiplex PCR reads. The data show more than 95,000 distinct CDR3 sequences, around three fifths seen once. The chain joins TRBV28 to TRBJ1-2; perhaps TRBD1 as D (5 bases). The source material was lung tumor tissue. The TCR originated in a man under 40 with non-small cell lung cancer. This CDR3 is CASSMEAGMAAGCTF. The CDR3 DNA follows: TGTGCCAGCAGCATGGAGGCAGGGATGGCGGCTGGCTGCACCTTC.